Below, 10 T cell receptor beta chains from the same sample are listed, as sequenced in a study of early T cells in non-severe SARS-CoV-2 infection. One entry per CDR3 protein results from TCRdb running MiXCR on the 5' RACE reads. The sample has some 64,000 distinct CDR3 sequences, almost 9% seen once. The sequencing here drew on whole blood, taken at baseline. These receptors all come from an adult who was a healthcare worker with PCR-confirmed SARS-CoV-2 infection or an uninfected control (not recorded which).

This clonotype has more than one count but fewer than ten. The chain employs TRBV29-1 and TRBJ2-1; no clear D. Germline V gives CDR1 SQVTM, CDR2 ANQGSEA. The CDR3 is 10 residues long. V was shortened by 7 bases and J by 7 bases, with 8 bases between the two germline ends. CDR3 bases: TGCAGCGCTCGGTGGAATGAGCAGTTCTTC. Translating it yields CSARWNEQFF.

The rearrangement links TRBV20-1 to TRBJ2-5; TRBD2 matches 7 bases. The J segment lost 5 bases and the V segment lost 0 bases, leaving 9 bases of the junction unmatched. This CDR3 spans 15 amino acids. Germline V gene sequence: CDR1 DFQATT, CDR2 SNEGSKA (reference sequence). The CDR3 region has the DNA TGCAGTGCTAGAGATCGAGGGAGGGCCTGGGAGACCCAGTACTTC. This sequence encodes CSARDRGRAWETQYF.

This clonotype has a handful of counts. This chain uses TRBV20-1 with TRBJ1-5; D is undetermined. Germline values: CDR1 DFQATT, CDR2 SNEGSKA (reference sequence). The ends were cut back, 6 bases at V and 8 bases at J, with 17 bases in the middle. CDR3 length equals 13 residues. The DNA of the CDR3 is TGCAGTGCCCATGCCTGGGATGGAGAGCCCCAGCATTTT. As protein: CSAHAWDGEPQHF.

V gene TRBV5-6 combines with J gene TRBJ1-2; D gene unclear. V was pared by 0 bases and J by 6 bases, with 12 bases between. The CDR3 has 14 amino acids. Per the germline V gene, CDR1 is SGHDT and CDR2 is YYEEEE. The DNA of the CDR3 is TGTGCCAGCAGCTTGGGGGATTTAGCGAATGGCTACACCTTC. This encodes CASSLGDLANGYTF.

V gene TRBV20-1 combines with J gene TRBJ2-7; the D gene could be TRBD1 or TRBD2 (5 bases each). V was shortened by 0 bases and J by 2 bases, with 11 bases between the two germline ends. Looked up from germline, CDR1 is DFQATT and CDR2 is SNEGSKA (reference sequence). The CDR3 length is 14 residues. As DNA, the CDR3 is TGCAGTGCTAGAGATCGGGACGGGCCCTACGAGCAGTACTTC. It is translated as CSARDRDGPYEQYF.

This clonotype was seen many times. The V call is TRBV20-1, the J call TRBJ2-7; TRBD1 agrees at 9 bases. The CDR3 loop spans 14 amino acids. Per the germline V gene, CDR1 is DFQATT and CDR2 is SNEGSKA (reference sequence). V lost 5 bases to trimming and J lost 3 bases; unmatched junction nucleotides: 8. DNA for the CDR3: TGCAGTGCTCCTAACAGGGGGCGCGACTACGAGCAGTACTTC. As protein: CSAPNRGRDYEQYF.

This clonotype was observed at least ten times. This sequence joins TRBV30 and TRBJ1-1; TRBD1 aligns across 8 bases. Per germline, CDR1 GTSNPN and CDR2 SVGIG (reference sequence). With V trimmed by 4 bases and J by 5 bases, 3 bases remained unmatched. The CDR3 is 12 residues long. The CDR3 region is CAWNRGKTEAFF. Written as DNA, the CDR3 is TGTGCCTGGAACAGGGGGAAAACTGAAGCTTTCTTT.

This clonotype was detected ten times or more. The chain has TRBV5-1 and TRBJ2-2, with D perhaps TRBD2 (6 bases). CDR1 and CDR2 (germline): SGHRS, YFSETQ. The CDR3 consists of 16 residues. Trimming stripped 1 base from V and 6 bases from J, with 16 bases between. The DNA of the CDR3 is TGCGCCAGCAGCTTGTTGTCCGCGGGGTTAGCCGGGGAGCTGTTTTTT. As protein: CASSLLSAGLAGELFF.

The chain couples TRBV12-3 or TRBV12-4 to TRBJ2-2; a possible D gene is TRBD1 (6 bases). Trimming shortened V by 5 bases and J by 2 bases, and 18 bases separated the two germline ends. This CDR3 region has 17 residues. CDR3 sequence (DNA): TGTGCCAGCAGTACTCCCACAGGGAAGGCCAACACCGGGGAGCTGTTTTTT. Amino acid sequence: CASSTPTGKANTGELFF.

This clonotype was counted between two and nine times. The chain is built from TRBV12-3 or TRBV12-4 and TRBJ2-1, with no clear D. V lost 8 bases and J lost 12, with 17 bases in between. The CDR3 sequence is 12 residues long. The CDR3 region has the DNA TGTGCCAGCCGCGCCGAACCCATGTTGCAGTTCTTC. Encoded protein: CASRAEPMLQFF.